This T cell receptor beta chain stems from a study of cytomegalovirus exposure and HLA in healthy donors. General study results and limits: In a later analysis, about 17,000 TCR beta sequences were associated with HLA alleles at 0.05 false discovery rate. A few chains tied to CMV proved CMV antigen-specific in vitro. The authors enumerated around 150 TCR beta chains as linked to cytomegalovirus. Within the data, a cluster of highly shared sequence variants was likely a sequencing artifact.

It was with 60 Vbeta and 13 Jbeta primers that the PCR ran. Profiled with immunoSEQ multiplex PCR; TCRdb holds only in-frame clones, not every one. This sample has some 200,000 clones, with around 85% found just once. Remarks on this clone: The antigen remains unidentified.

CDR1 is LNHDA and CDR2 is SQIVND in the germline V gene (reference sequence). The CDR3 runs 14 residues. The sample comprised PBMCs. The rearrangement uses TRBV19 and TRBJ1-6; D uncertain. This TCR was sampled from a man in his fifties in good health and CMV-seronegative. CDR3 region: CDVFGFSYNSPLHF. CDR3 DNA: TGTGACGTCTTCGGGTTCTCCTATAATTCACCCCTCCACTTT.